This TCR beta chain came from a study of long-term antiretroviral therapy in people with HIV. General study findings and limits: After ART, diversity increased yet remained lower than transplant donor controls.

As to this clone: Its antigen is still unknown.

Germline V gene lookup returns CDR1 LNHNV and CDR2 YYDKDF (reference sequence). The CDR3 contains 21 residues. The junction had 20 bases not matched to a gene; V was cut back by 3 bases and J by 8 bases. A v3.0 immunoSEQ assay was performed at survey level. Repertoires were generated with immunoSEQ multiplex PCR, while TCRdb's copy carries only in-frame clones and drops some. The sample lists about 42,000 clones; around nine tenths were seen once. This sequence originates from a woman in her fifties or sixties with HIV. The sequenced sample was unsorted PBMCs, obtained 0.1 years before starting antiretroviral therapy. The V call is TRBV15, the J call TRBJ2-1, with 15 positions matching TRBD2. The CDR3 loop reads CATSRRDRTSGGAWMFHEQFF. CDR3 coding DNA: TGTGCCACCAGCAGGCGCGATAGGACTAGCGGGGGGGCCTGGATGTTCCATGAGCAGTTCTTC.